Listed below are T cell receptor beta chains from one sample, sequenced in a study of CD8 T cells in Susac syndrome. TCRdb recomputed calls from the immunoSEQ multiplex PCR reads with MiXCR, one row per CDR3 protein. The sample carries approximately 190,000 distinct CDR3 sequences, approximately 94% recorded once. The sample comprised CD4+ T cells from PBMCs. The receptors here all came from a human donor with Susac syndrome. Both conserved end residues are part of each CDR3. The order of the fields is clone size, J gene, D gene, V gene, CDR3 DNA, CDR3 protein. A D gene is named only where the DNA matches it firmly. Expanded clones are given a class, and other clones once, few, many or no size at all.

abundance: -
j_gene: TRBJ2-7
d_gene: TRBD1
v_gene: TRBV23-1
CDR3nt: TGCGCCAGCAGTCAGCCGCCCGGGACAGAAAACTTCTACGAGCAGTACTTC
CDR3aa: CASSQPPGTENFYEQYF

abundance: -
j_gene: TRBJ2-7
d_gene: -
v_gene: TRBV20-1
CDR3nt: TGCAGTGCCATCTCTGGCGAGCAGTACTTC
CDR3aa: CSAISGEQYF

abundance: -
j_gene: TRBJ1-1
d_gene: -
v_gene: TRBV5-1
CDR3nt: TGCGCCAGCAGCTCAAGGCTAGGGGAGAGTACTGAAGCTTTCTTT
CDR3aa: CASSSRLGESTEAFF

abundance: -
j_gene: TRBJ1-6
d_gene: TRBD1
v_gene: TRBV9
CDR3nt: TGTGCCAGCAGCGTAGTCGACAGGGGAAATTCACCCCTCCACTTT
CDR3aa: CASSVVDRGNSPLHF

abundance: -
j_gene: TRBJ1-5
d_gene: -
v_gene: TRBV25-1
CDR3nt: TGTGCCAGCAGTGAATTCGGTAATCAGCCCCAGCATTTT
CDR3aa: CASSEFGNQPQHF

abundance: -
j_gene: TRBJ2-6
d_gene: TRBD1
v_gene: TRBV2
CDR3nt: TGTGCCAGCAGTGATGACAGGGCCGGGGCCAACGTCCTGACTTTC
CDR3aa: CASSDDRAGANVLTF

abundance: -
j_gene: TRBJ1-6
d_gene: -
v_gene: TRBV5-1
CDR3nt: TGCGCCAGCAGCTTGGCGGGTTTCGAGAATTCACCCCTCCACTTT
CDR3aa: CASSLAGFENSPLHF

abundance: -
j_gene: TRBJ1-5
d_gene: -
v_gene: TRBV19
CDR3nt: TGTGCCAGTAGGGAGAGGGGCCAAGGTCAGCCCCAGCATTTT
CDR3aa: CASRERGQGQPQHF

abundance: -
j_gene: TRBJ2-5
d_gene: -
v_gene: TRBV20-1
CDR3nt: TGCAGTGCTAGAGTCGGCGCAGGGGGGGAGACCCAGTACTTC
CDR3aa: CSARVGAGGETQYF

abundance: -
j_gene: TRBJ2-7
d_gene: -
v_gene: TRBV10-3
CDR3nt: TGTGCCATCAGTGGGGGAGGGGGGACCTACGAGCAGTACTTC
CDR3aa: CAISGGGGTYEQYF

abundance: -
j_gene: TRBJ2-3
d_gene: TRBD2
v_gene: TRBV12-3/TRBV12-4
CDR3nt: TGTGCCAGCAGACGTGGACTAGCGGGGGTCCGGGATACGCAGTATTTT
CDR3aa: CASRRGLAGVRDTQYF

abundance: -
j_gene: TRBJ2-1
d_gene: TRBD2
v_gene: TRBV20-1
CDR3nt: TGCAGTGCTAGAGTTGTTAGCGGGGGGTTCTCCTACAATGAGCAGTTCTTC
CDR3aa: CSARVVSGGFSYNEQFF

abundance: -
j_gene: TRBJ2-5
d_gene: -
v_gene: TRBV20-1
CDR3nt: TGCAGTCCGCGCAGGGAAGAGACCCAGTACTTC
CDR3aa: CSPRREETQYF

abundance: few
j_gene: TRBJ2-5
d_gene: -
v_gene: TRBV12-3/TRBV12-4
CDR3nt: TGTGCCAGCAGTTTGGGGATAGAGACCCAGTACTTC
CDR3aa: CASSLGIETQYF

abundance: -
j_gene: TRBJ2-1
d_gene: -
v_gene: TRBV20-1
CDR3nt: TGCAGTGCTAGGATGAATGAGCAGTTCTTC
CDR3aa: CSARMNEQFF

abundance: -
j_gene: TRBJ2-7
d_gene: TRBD2
v_gene: TRBV12-5
CDR3nt: TGTGCTAGTGGTCCACTAGCGGGGGGGCTTGAGCAGTACTTC
CDR3aa: CASGPLAGGLEQYF

abundance: -
j_gene: TRBJ2-2
d_gene: -
v_gene: TRBV9
CDR3nt: TGTGCCAGCAGCGCCCAGGGCCCCAGCACCGGGGAGCTGTTTTTT
CDR3aa: CASSAQGPSTGELFF

abundance: -
j_gene: TRBJ1-4
d_gene: -
v_gene: TRBV30
CDR3nt: TGTGCCTGGAGTCGGGGAGGGGGGGGTGAAAAACTGTTTTTT
CDR3aa: CAWSRGGGGEKLFF

abundance: -
j_gene: TRBJ2-1
d_gene: -
v_gene: TRBV20-1
CDR3nt: TGCAGTGCTAGAAGGCCCGGGCCCCATGAGCAGTTCTTC
CDR3aa: CSARRPGPHEQFF

abundance: -
j_gene: TRBJ1-6
d_gene: -
v_gene: TRBV2
CDR3nt: TGTGCCAGCAGTGAAGCGCTTCCCAATTCACCCCTCCACTTT
CDR3aa: CASSEALPNSPLHF

abundance: -
j_gene: TRBJ1-5
d_gene: -
v_gene: TRBV6-5
CDR3nt: TGTGCCAGCAGTTACTCCAGGGGTCCAGCAAATCAGCCCCAGCATTTT
CDR3aa: CASSYSRGPANQPQHF

abundance: -
j_gene: TRBJ1-2
d_gene: -
v_gene: TRBV5-4
CDR3nt: TGTGCCAGCAGCTTGGACGGTGATGGCTACACCTTC
CDR3aa: CASSLDGDGYTF

abundance: -
j_gene: TRBJ2-7
d_gene: -
v_gene: TRBV30
CDR3nt: TGTGCCTGGAGTGTACAGGGTGGGGGCAAGCAGTACTTC
CDR3aa: CAWSVQGGGKQYF

abundance: once
j_gene: TRBJ1-2
d_gene: -
v_gene: TRBV18
CDR3nt: TGTGCCAGCTCACCCTCGGACACGAACTATGGCTACACCTTC
CDR3aa: CASSPSDTNYGYTF

abundance: -
j_gene: TRBJ1-6
d_gene: -
v_gene: TRBV6-5
CDR3nt: TGTGCCAGCAGTTACTGGGGCAGGGGTAATTCACCCCTCCACTTT
CDR3aa: CASSYWGRGNSPLHF

abundance: few
j_gene: TRBJ2-6
d_gene: -
v_gene: TRBV4-1
CDR3nt: TGCGCCAGCAGCCATTCGTTCAGGGAAATCTCCTCTGGGGCCAACGTCCTGACTTTC
CDR3aa: CASSHSFREISSGANVLTF

abundance: -
j_gene: TRBJ2-3
d_gene: -
v_gene: TRBV20-1
CDR3nt: TGCAGTGCACGTCGAGCGGGTAACGCAGATACGCAGTATTTT
CDR3aa: CSARRAGNADTQYF

abundance: -
j_gene: TRBJ2-3
d_gene: -
v_gene: TRBV3-1
CDR3nt: TGTGCCAGCAGCCAAGATGTGAGCGCAGATACGCAGTATTTT
CDR3aa: CASSQDVSADTQYF

abundance: -
j_gene: TRBJ2-2
d_gene: -
v_gene: TRBV2
CDR3nt: TGTGCCAGCAGTGTAAGGAAACAGGCCACGGGGGAGCTGTTTTTT
CDR3aa: CASSVRKQATGELFF

abundance: -
j_gene: TRBJ2-3
d_gene: -
v_gene: TRBV12-3/TRBV12-4
CDR3nt: TGTGCCAGCAGTTTATCCGTGGGATCCACAGATACGCAGTATTTT
CDR3aa: CASSLSVGSTDTQYF

abundance: -
j_gene: TRBJ1-6
d_gene: -
v_gene: TRBV5-1
CDR3nt: TGCGCCAGCAGCTTGGGAACGGCCACTAATTCACCCCTCCACTTT
CDR3aa: CASSLGTATNSPLHF

abundance: -
j_gene: TRBJ2-2
d_gene: TRBD2
v_gene: TRBV3-1
CDR3nt: TGTGCCAGCAGCCGCGGGGGGGCCGGGACCGGGGAGCTGTTTTTT
CDR3aa: CASSRGGAGTGELFF

abundance: -
j_gene: TRBJ2-7
d_gene: TRBD2
v_gene: TRBV28
CDR3nt: TGTGCCAGCAAGGGTAGCGGGGGGGGGCACGAGCAGTACTTC
CDR3aa: CASKGSGGGHEQYF

abundance: -
j_gene: TRBJ1-2
d_gene: -
v_gene: TRBV12-3/TRBV12-4
CDR3nt: TGTGCCAGCAGTTTACGGTCGGGGCCTGGCTACACCTTC
CDR3aa: CASSLRSGPGYTF

abundance: -
j_gene: TRBJ2-6
d_gene: -
v_gene: TRBV9
CDR3nt: TGTGCCAGCAGCGTAGCAGACTTCAGCTCTGGGGCCAACGTCCTGACTTTC
CDR3aa: CASSVADFSSGANVLTF

abundance: -
j_gene: TRBJ2-1
d_gene: TRBD2
v_gene: TRBV27
CDR3nt: TGTGCCAGCAGGGAGCGGGGGGGCGTCAATGAGCAGTTCTTC
CDR3aa: CASRERGGVNEQFF

abundance: -
j_gene: TRBJ2-6
d_gene: -
v_gene: TRBV7-6
CDR3nt: TGTGCCACTGTAGGGGGATCGGGGAGAAGGACTGGGGCCAACGTCCTGACTTTC
CDR3aa: CATVGGSGRRTGANVLTF

abundance: -
j_gene: TRBJ2-3
d_gene: TRBD1
v_gene: TRBV28
CDR3nt: TGTGCCAGCCTTAGTGGGACAGGGAGGACAGATACGCAGTTTTTT
CDR3aa: CASLSGTGRTDTQFF

abundance: -
j_gene: TRBJ2-2
d_gene: TRBD1
v_gene: TRBV18
CDR3nt: TGTGCCAGCTCACCCCTACAGGGGGCGCCCATCGGTTCCACCGGGGAGCTGTTTTTT
CDR3aa: CASSPLQGAPIGSTGELFF

abundance: -
j_gene: TRBJ1-1
d_gene: -
v_gene: TRBV3-1
CDR3nt: TGTGCCAGCAGCCAAGTTCCGGGGCACACTGAAGCTTTCTTT
CDR3aa: CASSQVPGHTEAFF

abundance: -
j_gene: TRBJ1-4
d_gene: TRBD1
v_gene: TRBV6-5
CDR3nt: TGTGCCAGCAGTGAGGGACAGGGTTATGAAAAACTGTTTTTT
CDR3aa: CASSEGQGYEKLFF